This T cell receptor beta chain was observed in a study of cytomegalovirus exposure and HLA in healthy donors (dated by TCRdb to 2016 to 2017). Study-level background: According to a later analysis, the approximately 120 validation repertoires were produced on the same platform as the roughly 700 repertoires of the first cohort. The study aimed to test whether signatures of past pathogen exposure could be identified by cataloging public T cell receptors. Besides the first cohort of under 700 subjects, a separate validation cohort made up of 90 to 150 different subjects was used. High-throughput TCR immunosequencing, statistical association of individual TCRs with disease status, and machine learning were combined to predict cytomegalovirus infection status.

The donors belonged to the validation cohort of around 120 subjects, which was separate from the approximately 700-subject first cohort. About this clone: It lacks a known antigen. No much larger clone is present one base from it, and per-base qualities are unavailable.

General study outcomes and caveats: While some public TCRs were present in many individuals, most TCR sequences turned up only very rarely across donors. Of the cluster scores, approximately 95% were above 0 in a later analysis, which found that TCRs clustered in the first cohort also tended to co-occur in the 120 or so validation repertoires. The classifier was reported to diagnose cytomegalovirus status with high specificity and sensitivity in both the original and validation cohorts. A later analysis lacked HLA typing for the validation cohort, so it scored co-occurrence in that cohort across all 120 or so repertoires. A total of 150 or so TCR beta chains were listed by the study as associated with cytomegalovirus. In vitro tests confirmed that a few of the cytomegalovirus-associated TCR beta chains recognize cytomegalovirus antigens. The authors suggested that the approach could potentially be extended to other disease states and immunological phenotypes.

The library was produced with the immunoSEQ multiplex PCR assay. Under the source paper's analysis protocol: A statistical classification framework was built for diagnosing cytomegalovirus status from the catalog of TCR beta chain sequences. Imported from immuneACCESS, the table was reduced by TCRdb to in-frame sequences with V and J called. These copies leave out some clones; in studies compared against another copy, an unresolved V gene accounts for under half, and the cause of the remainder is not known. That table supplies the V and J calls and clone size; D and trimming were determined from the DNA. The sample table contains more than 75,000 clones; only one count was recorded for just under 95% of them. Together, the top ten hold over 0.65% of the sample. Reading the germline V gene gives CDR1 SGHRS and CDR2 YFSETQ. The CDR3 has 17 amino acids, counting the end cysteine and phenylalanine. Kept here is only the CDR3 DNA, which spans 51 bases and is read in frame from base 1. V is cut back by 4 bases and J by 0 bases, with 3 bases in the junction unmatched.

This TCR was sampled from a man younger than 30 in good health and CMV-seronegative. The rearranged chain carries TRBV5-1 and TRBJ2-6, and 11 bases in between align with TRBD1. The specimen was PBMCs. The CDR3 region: CASSVGTGGSGANVLTF. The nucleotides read TGCGCCAGCAGCGTCGGGACAGGGGGCTCTGGGGCCAACGTCCTGACTTTC.